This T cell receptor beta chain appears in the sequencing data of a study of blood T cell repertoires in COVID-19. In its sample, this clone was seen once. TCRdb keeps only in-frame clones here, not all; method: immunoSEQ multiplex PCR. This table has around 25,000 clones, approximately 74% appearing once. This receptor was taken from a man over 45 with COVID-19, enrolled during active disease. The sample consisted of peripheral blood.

For the CDR3, the DNA is TGTGCCAGCAGAAGTCCCGGGACAGATTTCGAGCAGTACTTC. As protein: CASRSPGTDFEQYF. The rearrangement joins TRBV6-5 to TRBJ2-7; 7 nucleotides line up with TRBD1. Per germline, CDR1 MNHEY and CDR2 SVGAGI. CDR3 length equals 14 residues. V shed 6 bases, J shed 6 bases, and the junction held 11 bases outside the gene matches.